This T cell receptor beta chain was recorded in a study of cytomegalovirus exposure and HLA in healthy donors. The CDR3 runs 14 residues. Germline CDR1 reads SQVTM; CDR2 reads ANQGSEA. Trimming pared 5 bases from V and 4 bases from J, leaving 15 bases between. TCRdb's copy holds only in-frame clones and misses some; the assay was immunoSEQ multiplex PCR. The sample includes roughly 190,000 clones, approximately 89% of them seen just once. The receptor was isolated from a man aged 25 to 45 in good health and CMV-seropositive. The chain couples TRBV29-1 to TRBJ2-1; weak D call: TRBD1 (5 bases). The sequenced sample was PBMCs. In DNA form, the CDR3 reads TGCAGCGTTATTAGTGCAGGGCAATACAATGAGCAGTTCTTC. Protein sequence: CSVISAGQYNEQFF.